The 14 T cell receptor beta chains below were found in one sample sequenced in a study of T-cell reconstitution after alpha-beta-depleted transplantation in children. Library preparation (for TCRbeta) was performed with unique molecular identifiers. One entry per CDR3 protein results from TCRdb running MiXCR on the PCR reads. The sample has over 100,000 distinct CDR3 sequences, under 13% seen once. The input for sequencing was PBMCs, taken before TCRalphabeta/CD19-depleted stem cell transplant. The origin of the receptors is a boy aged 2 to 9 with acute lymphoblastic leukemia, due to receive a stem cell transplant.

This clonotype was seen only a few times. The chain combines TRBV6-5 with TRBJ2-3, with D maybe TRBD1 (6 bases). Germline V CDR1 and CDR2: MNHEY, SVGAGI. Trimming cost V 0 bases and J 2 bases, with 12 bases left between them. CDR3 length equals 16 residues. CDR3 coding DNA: TGTGCCAGCAGTTACTCGTCGAAGGGGGTCACAGATACGCAGTATTTT. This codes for CASSYSSKGVTDTQYF.

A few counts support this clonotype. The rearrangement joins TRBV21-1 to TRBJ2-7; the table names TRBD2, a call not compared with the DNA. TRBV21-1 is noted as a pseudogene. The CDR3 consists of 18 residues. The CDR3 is CASSKKVGQRVRSYEQYF. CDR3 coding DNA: TGTGCCAGCAGCAAAAAAGTTGGCCAGCGGGTACGATCCTACGAGCAGTACTTC.

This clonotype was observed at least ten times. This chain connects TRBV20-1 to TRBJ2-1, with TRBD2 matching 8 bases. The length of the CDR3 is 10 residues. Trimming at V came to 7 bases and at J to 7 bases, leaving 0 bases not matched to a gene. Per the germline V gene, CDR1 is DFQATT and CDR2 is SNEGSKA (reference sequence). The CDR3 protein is CSGLANEQFF. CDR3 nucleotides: TGCAGTGGACTAGCGAATGAGCAGTTCTTC.

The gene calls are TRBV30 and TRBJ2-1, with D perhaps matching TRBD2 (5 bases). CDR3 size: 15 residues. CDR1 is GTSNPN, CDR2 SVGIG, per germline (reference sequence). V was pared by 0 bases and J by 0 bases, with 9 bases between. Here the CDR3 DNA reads TGTGCCTGGAGTGTACGAGGGAGCTCCTACAATGAGCAGTTCTTC. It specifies CAWSVRGSSYNEQFF.

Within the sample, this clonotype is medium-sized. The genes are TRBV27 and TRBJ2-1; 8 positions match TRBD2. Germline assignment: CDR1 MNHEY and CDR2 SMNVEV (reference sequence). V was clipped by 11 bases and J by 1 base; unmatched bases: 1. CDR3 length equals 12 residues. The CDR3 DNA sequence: TGTGCCGTAGCGGGGTCCTACAATGAGCAGTTCTTC. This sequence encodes CAVAGSYNEQFF.

Written as DNA, the CDR3 is TGCAGTGCTAGAGGAAGCCTTCCTCCGGGACTCGCCTACGAGCAGTACTTC. This codes for CSARGSLPPGLAYEQYF. The J gene is TRBJ2-7, the V gene TRBV20-1, with D possibly TRBD2 on 6 matching bases. Trimming took 1 base from V and 2 from J, leaving 21 bases between them. Germline CDR1 is DFQATT and CDR2 is SNEGSKA (reference sequence). The CDR3 has 17 residues.

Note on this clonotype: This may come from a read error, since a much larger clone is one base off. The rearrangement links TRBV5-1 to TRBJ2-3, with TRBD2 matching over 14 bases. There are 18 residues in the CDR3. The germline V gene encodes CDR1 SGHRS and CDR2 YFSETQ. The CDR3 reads CASSSGLAGGTGTDAQYF. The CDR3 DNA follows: TGCGCCAGCAGCTCCGGACTAGCGGGAGGTACCGGCACAGATGCGCAGTATTTT. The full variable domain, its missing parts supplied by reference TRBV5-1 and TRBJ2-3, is KAGVTQTPRYLIKTRGQQVTLSCSPISGHRSVSWYQQTPGQGLQFLFEYFSETQRNKGNFPGRFSGRQFSNSRSEMNVSTLELGDSALYLCASSSGLAGGTGTDAQYFGPGTRLTVL.

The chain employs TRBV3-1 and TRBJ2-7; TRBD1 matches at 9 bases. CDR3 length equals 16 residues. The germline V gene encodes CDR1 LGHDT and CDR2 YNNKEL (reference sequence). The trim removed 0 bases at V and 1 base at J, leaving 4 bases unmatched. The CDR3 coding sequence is TGTGCCAGCAGCCAAGATCTCGGGACAGGGTCCTACGAGCAGTACTTC. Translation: CASSQDLGTGSYEQYF.

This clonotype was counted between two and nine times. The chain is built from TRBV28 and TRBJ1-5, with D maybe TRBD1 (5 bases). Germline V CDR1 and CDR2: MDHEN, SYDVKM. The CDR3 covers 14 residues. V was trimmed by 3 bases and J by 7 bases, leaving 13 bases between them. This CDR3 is CASSLGGRGQPQHF. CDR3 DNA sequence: TGTGCCAGCAGTTTGGGGGGAAGAGGCCAGCCCCAGCATTTT. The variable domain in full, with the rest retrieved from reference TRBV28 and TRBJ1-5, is DVKVTQSSRYLVKRTGEKVFLECVQDMDHENMFWYRQDPGLGLRLIYFSYDVKMKEKGDIPEGYSVSREKKERFSLILESASTNQTSMYLCASSLGGRGQPQHFGDGTRLSIL.

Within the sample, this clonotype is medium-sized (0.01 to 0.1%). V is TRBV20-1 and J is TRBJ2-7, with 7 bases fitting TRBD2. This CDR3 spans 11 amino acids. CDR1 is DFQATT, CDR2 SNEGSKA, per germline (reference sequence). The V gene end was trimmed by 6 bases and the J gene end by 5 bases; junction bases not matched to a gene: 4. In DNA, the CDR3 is TGCAGTGCCACAAGCGGGAACGAGCAGTACTTC. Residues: CSATSGNEQYF.

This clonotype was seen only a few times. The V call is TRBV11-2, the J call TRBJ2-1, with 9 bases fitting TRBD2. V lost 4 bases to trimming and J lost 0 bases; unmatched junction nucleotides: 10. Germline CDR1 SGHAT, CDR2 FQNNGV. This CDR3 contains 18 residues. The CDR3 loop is CASSSSLGSGSSYNEQFF. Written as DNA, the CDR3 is TGTGCCAGCAGCTCCTCCCTGGGTAGCGGGAGCTCCTACAATGAGCAGTTCTTC. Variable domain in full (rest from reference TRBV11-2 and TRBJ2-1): EAGVAQSPRYKIIEKRQSVAFWCNPISGHATLYWYQQILGQGPKLLIQFQNNGVVDDSQLPKDRFSAERLKGVDSTLKIQPAKLEDSAVYLCASSSSLGSGSSYNEQFFGPGTRLTVL.

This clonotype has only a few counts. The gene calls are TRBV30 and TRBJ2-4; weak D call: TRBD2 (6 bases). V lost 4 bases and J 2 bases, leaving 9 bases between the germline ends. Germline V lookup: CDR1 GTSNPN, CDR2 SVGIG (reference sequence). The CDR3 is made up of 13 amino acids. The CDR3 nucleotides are TGTGCCTGGACTCGGGACTCCAAAAACATTCAGTACTTC. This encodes CAWTRDSKNIQYF. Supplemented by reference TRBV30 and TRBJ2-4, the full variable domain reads SQTIHQWPATLVQPVGSPLSLECTVEGTSNPNLYWYRQAAGRGLQLLFYSVGIGQISSEVPQNLSASRPQDRQFILSSKKLLLSDSGFYLCAWTRDSKNIQYFGAGTRLSVL.

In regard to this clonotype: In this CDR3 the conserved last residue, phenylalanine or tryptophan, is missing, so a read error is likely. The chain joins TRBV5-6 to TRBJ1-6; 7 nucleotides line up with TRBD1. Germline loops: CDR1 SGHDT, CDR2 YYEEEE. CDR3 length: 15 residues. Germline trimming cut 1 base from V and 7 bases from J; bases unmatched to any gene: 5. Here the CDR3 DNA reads TGTGCCAGCAGCTTGCGGGACAGAGGGAATTCACCCCTCCACTAT. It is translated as CASSLRDRGNSPLHY.

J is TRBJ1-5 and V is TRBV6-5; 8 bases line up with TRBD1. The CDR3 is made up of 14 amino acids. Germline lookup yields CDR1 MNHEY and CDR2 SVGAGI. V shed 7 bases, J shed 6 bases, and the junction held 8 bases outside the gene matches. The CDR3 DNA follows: TGTGCCAGCACCCGTGGACAGGGTATTCAGCCCCAGCATTTT. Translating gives CASTRGQGIQPQHF.